This entry lists 30 T cell receptor beta chains sequenced from one sample in a study of T-cell reconstitution after alpha-beta-depleted transplantation in children. For TCRbeta, the library was prepared with unique molecular identifiers. TCRdb passed the PCR reads through MiXCR, listing each CDR3 protein once. The data contain about 540,000 distinct CDR3 sequences, 15% to 20% of them singletons. The sample here was PBMCs from the stem cell graft donor, taken from the stem cell graft. These TCRs come from a human donor who donated a stem cell graft to a child with acute lymphoblastic leukemia.

The genes are TRBV7-9 and TRBJ2-7, with 7 bases fitting TRBD2. CDR1 and CDR2 (germline): SEHNR, FQNEAQ (reference sequence). This CDR3 is built from 15 residues. The V and J ends lost 1 base and 2 bases, in that order; junction bases with no gene match: 5. The DNA of the CDR3 is TGTGCCAGCAGCTTAGTTCTAGCGGCCACCTACGAGCAGTACTTC. Translating gives CASSLVLAATYEQYF. Filled out from reference TRBV7-9 and TRBJ2-7, the complete variable domain reads DTGVSQNPRHKITKRGQNVTFRCDPISEHNRLYWYRQTLGQGPEFLTYFQNEAQLEKSRLLSDRFSAERPKGSFSTLEIQRTEQGDSAMYLCASSLVLAATYEQYFGPGTRLTVT.

The chain has TRBV6-2 or TRBV6-3 and TRBJ2-1; D is ambiguous. The CDR3 is 14 amino acids. V was clipped by 0 bases and J by 6 bases, with 9 bases between them. Germline-derived CDR1 and CDR2 are MNHEY and SVGEGT. CDR3 amino acids: CASSYSSWRNEQFF. For the CDR3, the DNA is TGTGCCAGCAGTTACTCGAGTTGGCGCAATGAGCAGTTCTTC.

V is TRBV29-1 and J is TRBJ1-5; D uncertain. CDR3 length equals 14 residues. Per the germline V gene, CDR1 is SQVTM and CDR2 is ANQGSEA. Trimming shortened V by 4 bases and J by 2 bases, and 12 bases separated the two germline ends. Here the CDR3 DNA reads TGCAGCGTTGTAGTAGGGTTGGGCAATCAGCCCCAGCATTTT. Its translation: CSVVVGLGNQPQHF.

The chain has TRBV7-2 and TRBJ2-7, with D perhaps TRBD2 (6 bases). This CDR3 contains 13 residues. The V end lost 3 bases, the J end lost 6 bases, and 12 bases lay between the germline ends. The germline V gene has CDR1 SGHTA and CDR2 FQGNSA. In DNA, the CDR3 is TGTGCCAGCAGCTTGGTGACTAGTAGCGAGCAGTACTTC. It codes for CASSLVTSSEQYF.

The V call is TRBV12-3 or TRBV12-4, the J call TRBJ1-2; D gene ambiguous. The CDR3 totals 15 residues. V was cut by 6 bases and J by 5 bases, with 19 bases left in between. The CDR3 is CASSPGVGKSYGYTF. The CDR3 bases are TGTGCCAGCAGCCCCGGGGTGGGGAAATCTTATGGCTACACCTTC.

This chain uses TRBV4-1 with TRBJ2-1; TRBD1 matches 11 bases. The CDR3 runs 16 residues. V trimming: 4 bases; J trimming: 2 bases; junction bases outside the gene matches: 4. Germline V lookup: CDR1 MGHRA, CDR2 YSYEKL. The CDR3 bases are TGCGCCAGCAGCCTCGAGGACAGGGGGCCCTACAATGAGCAGTTCTTC. It translates to CASSLEDRGPYNEQFF.

The table lists this clonotype with many counts. The genes are TRBV5-1 and TRBJ2-7, with 10 nucleotides matching TRBD2. Germline CDR1 SGHRS, CDR2 YFSETQ. The CDR3 is 14 amino acids. J lost 4 bases, V lost 3 bases, and 4 bases had no gene match. CDR3 sequence: CASSSGTSAYEQYF. The CDR3 DNA follows: TGCGCCAGCAGCTCCGGGACTAGCGCGTACGAGCAGTACTTC. Full variable domain (remainder filled in from reference TRBV5-1 and TRBJ2-7): KAGVTQTPRYLIKTRGQQVTLSCSPISGHRSVSWYQQTPGQGLQFLFEYFSETQRNKGNFPGRFSGRQFSNSRSEMNVSTLELGDSALYLCASSSGTSAYEQYFGPGTRLTVT.

Only a few counts were recorded for this clonotype. The chain recombines TRBV5-1 with TRBJ2-2; 8 bases agree with TRBD2. The CDR3 has 17 residues. The V segment lost 0 bases and the J segment 4 bases; nucleotides outside the gene matches: 8. Germline V lookup: CDR1 SGHRS, CDR2 YFSETQ. CDR3 residues: CASSLETPGGTTGELFF. DNA of the CDR3: TGCGCCAGCAGCTTGGAAACTCCGGGGGGGACCACCGGGGAGCTGTTTTTT.

CDR3: CASSHQAGGFSYEQFF. As DNA, the CDR3 is TGTGCCAGCAGCCACCAAGCGGGAGGATTCAGCTATGAGCAGTTCTTC. The chain links TRBV14 to TRBJ2-1; TRBD2 agrees at 9 bases. CDR3 length: 16 residues. Unmatched junction bases numbered 11, after V lost 3 bases and J lost 8 bases. Germline V gene sequence: CDR1 SGHDN, CDR2 FVKESK. The full variable domain, its missing parts supplied by reference TRBV14 and TRBJ2-1, is EAGVTQFPSHSVIEKGQTVTLRCDPISGHDNLYWYRRVMGKEIKFLLHFVKESKQDESGMPNNRFLAERTGGTYSTLKVQPAELEDSGVYFCASSHQAGGFSYEQFFGPGTRLTVL.

The gene calls are TRBV10-1 and TRBJ1-1; maybe TRBD1 (5 bases). CDR3 length equals 15 residues. The V gene's germline CDR1 is WNHNN and CDR2 SYGVQD (reference sequence). V was cut by 8 bases and J by 1 base, with 17 bases left in between. CDR3 residues: CASSQGPGRNTEAFF. CDR3 coding DNA: TGCGCCAGCTCCCAAGGTCCAGGGAGGAACACTGAAGCTTTCTTT.

This clonotype has just a few counts. This chain links TRBV7-9 with TRBJ2-1; 8 nucleotides line up with TRBD2. Trimming at V came to 5 bases and at J to 0 bases, leaving 9 bases not matched to a gene. CDR1 SEHNR and CDR2 FQNEAQ come from the germline V gene (reference sequence). This CDR3 spans 17 amino acids. CDR3 sequence: CASSPQLAELSYNEQFF. The CDR3 DNA reads TGTGCCAGCAGCCCACAACTAGCGGAGCTCTCCTACAATGAGCAGTTCTTC.

This clonotype has more than one count but fewer than ten. This sequence joins TRBV7-9 and TRBJ2-7; D tentatively fits TRBD1 or TRBD2 (5 bases each). The V gene lost 3 bases and the J gene lost 2 bases, with 17 bases spanning the gap. The CDR3 runs 16 residues. The germline V gene encodes CDR1 SEHNR and CDR2 FQNEAQ (reference sequence). The CDR3 DNA is TGTGCCAGCAGCTTGGGACGACCCGGAGGACCCTACGAGCAGTACTTC. This gives the protein CASSLGRPGGPYEQYF.

The V gene is TRBV19, the J gene TRBJ2-2; 12 positions agree with TRBD1. The CDR3 extends over 18 amino acids. Germline V gives CDR1 LNHDA, CDR2 SQIVND (reference sequence). Trimming at V came to 5 bases and at J to 2 bases, leaving 9 bases not matched to a gene. The CDR3 loop is CASSSGTGGDFNTGELFF. CDR3 nucleotide sequence: TGTGCCAGTAGTTCCGGGACAGGGGGCGATTTTAACACCGGGGAGCTGTTTTTT.

The chain recombines TRBV5-4 with TRBJ2-1, with 9 bases fitting TRBD2. Per the germline V gene, CDR1 is SGHNT and CDR2 is YYREEE (reference sequence). This CDR3 is 15 amino acids long. The trim removed 1 base at V and 8 bases at J, leaving 7 bases unmatched. The DNA for the CDR3 is TGTGCCAGCAGCTTGCTAGGACTAGCGTCTGATGAGCAGTTCTTC. Residues: CASSLLGLASDEQFF.

J is TRBJ2-3 and V is TRBV12-3 or TRBV12-4; 9 nucleotides match TRBD2. Trimming removed 2 bases from V and 0 bases from J; junction bases left unmatched: 6. This CDR3 is 17 amino acids long. CDR3 loop: CASSLRLAGTSTDTQYF. The CDR3 coding sequence is TGTGCCAGCAGTTTACGGCTAGCGGGAACTAGCACAGATACGCAGTATTTT.

This clonotype was counted many times. The chain employs TRBV12-3 or TRBV12-4 and TRBJ1-5; tentative D call: TRBD1 (6 bases). Trimming cost V 5 bases and J 5 bases, with 10 bases left between them. This CDR3 is 13 amino acids long. The CDR3 nucleotides read TGTGCCAGCAGTCGACAGGATCATCAGCCCCAGCATTTT. Translation gives CASSRQDHQPQHF.

The CDR3 reads CASSFLGAGSAGELFF. CDR3 in DNA: TGCGCCAGCAGTTTCCTCGGGGCGGGATCGGCCGGGGAGCTGTTTTTT. V usage is TRBV5-1 and J usage is TRBJ2-2, with D tentatively TRBD2 (6 bases). Germline CDR1 is SGHRS and CDR2 is YFSETQ. CDR3 size: 16 residues. V lost 5 bases and J lost 6, with 20 bases in between. Full variable domain (missing parts from reference TRBV5-1 and TRBJ2-2): KAGVTQTPRYLIKTRGQQVTLSCSPISGHRSVSWYQQTPGQGLQFLFEYFSETQRNKGNFPGRFSGRQFSNSRSEMNVSTLELGDSALYLCASSFLGAGSAGELFFGEGSRLTVL.

This clonotype was counted between two and nine times. This sequence joins TRBV5-1 and TRBJ2-3, with 7 positions matching TRBD2. The CDR3 is made up of 13 amino acids. Germline V gives CDR1 SGHRS, CDR2 YFSETQ. V shed 4 bases and J 4 bases; nucleotides not matched to a gene: 3. CDR3 in DNA: TGCGCCAGCAGCCAGAGCGGGGCAGATACGCAGTATTTT. Translating gives CASSQSGADTQYF.

This sequence joins TRBV4-1 and TRBJ2-7; D may be TRBD1 (5 bases). CDR3 length: 14 amino acids. Germline loops: CDR1 MGHRA, CDR2 YSYEKL. V shed 2 bases and J shed 5 bases, with 13 bases lying between them. The CDR3 sequence is CASSQQGLYHEQYF. The CDR3 nucleotides are TGCGCCAGCAGCCAACAGGGTTTGTACCACGAGCAGTACTTC.

This clonotype turned up a few times. The CDR3 spells CASSGTGIFTDTQYF. The CDR3 bases are TGCGCCAGCAGCGGGACAGGGATTTTCACAGATACGCAGTATTTT. The chain is built from TRBV5-1 and TRBJ2-3; 9 bases fit TRBD1. The CDR3 consists of 15 residues. Trimming at V came to 4 bases and at J to 2 bases, leaving 5 bases not matched to a gene. Per the germline V gene, CDR1 is SGHRS and CDR2 is YFSETQ.

This clonotype has only a few counts. The rearrangement links TRBV12-3 or TRBV12-4 to TRBJ2-7; D is ambiguous. V was trimmed by 0 bases and J by 0 bases, leaving 12 bases between them. The CDR3 runs to 16 residues. In nucleotides, the CDR3 is TGTGCCAGCAGTTTAGCGCTGAGCAAAGCCTCCTACGAGCAGTACTTC. It encodes CASSLALSKASYEQYF.

The rearrangement uses TRBV5-1 and TRBJ2-1; TRBD1 matches 7 bases. CDR1 and CDR2 (germline): SGHRS, YFSETQ. This CDR3 region has 15 residues. V was clipped by 0 bases and J by 5 bases; unmatched bases: 5. CDR3 loop: CASSLASGGHNEQFF. The CDR3 DNA reads as TGCGCCAGCAGCTTGGCCTCAGGGGGTCACAATGAGCAGTTCTTC.

The chain carries TRBV20-1 and TRBJ1-5; D call uncertain. CDR1 DFQATT and CDR2 SNEGSKA come from the germline V gene (reference sequence). The CDR3 totals 13 residues. V lost 3 bases and J 4 bases, leaving 10 bases between the germline ends. CDR3 residues: CSARPDGNQPQHF. For the CDR3, the DNA is TGCAGTGCTAGGCCGGACGGGAATCAGCCCCAGCATTTT.

This clonotype was observed a few times. The rearrangement joins TRBV20-1 to TRBJ1-3; D is uncertain. Trimming took off 6 bases at V and 0 bases at J, with 15 bases between the two ends. The CDR3 is 15 amino acids. The V gene's germline CDR1 is DFQATT and CDR2 SNEGSKA (reference sequence). The CDR3 spells CSATHILNSGNTIYF. The CDR3 nucleotides read TGCAGTGCAACCCACATACTGAACTCTGGAAACACCATATATTTT.

This clonotype was seen more than once but under ten times. The chain is built from TRBV5-1 and TRBJ2-1; 9 positions match TRBD1. In germline, CDR1 is SGHRS, CDR2 YFSETQ. This CDR3 comprises 17 residues. V shed 4 bases and J 10 bases; nucleotides not matched to a gene: 18. DNA of the CDR3: TGCGCCAGCAGCCCAGGAAGTTTGAGACAGGGGGTCTGGGAGCAGTTCTTC. Protein product: CASSPGSLRQGVWEQFF.

In this sample, this clonotype turned up a few times. J is TRBJ2-6 and V is TRBV25-1; no clear D. The germline CDR1 and CDR2 sequences are MGHDK and SYGVNS. The CDR3 runs 16 residues. Trimming took 1 base from V and 0 from J, leaving 7 bases between them. The CDR3, as DNA: TGTGCCAGCAGTGAATCTATACTCTCTGGGGCCAACGTCCTGACTTTC. As protein: CASSESILSGANVLTF.

In its sample, this clonotype was seen a few times. The V call is TRBV20-1, the J call TRBJ1-1; D remains ambiguous. Germline V lookup: CDR1 DFQATT, CDR2 SNEGSKA (reference sequence). The CDR3 sequence is 12 residues long. V lost 6 bases, J lost 5 bases, and 13 bases lay in between. The CDR3 loop is CSAPRMGTEAFF. For the CDR3, the DNA is TGCAGTGCCCCCCGGATGGGAACTGAAGCTTTCTTT.

This clonotype was detected a few times. The chain joins TRBV7-8 to TRBJ2-3, with 9 bases that match TRBD2. The CDR3 totals 19 residues. CDR1 is SGHVS and CDR2 is FQNEAQ in the germline V gene. J gave up 0 bases and V 4 bases, and 14 bases lay outside the gene matches. CDR3 protein: CASSSTVRMLAGSTDTQYF. The CDR3 DNA is TGTGCCAGCAGCTCAACCGTCCGAATGCTAGCGGGGAGCACAGATACGCAGTATTTT.

The chain couples TRBV27 to TRBJ1-4; D is uncertain. CDR3 size: 15 residues. V was cut by 6 bases and J by 6 bases, with 17 bases left in between. Germline assignment: CDR1 MNHEY and CDR2 SMNVEV (reference sequence). CDR3 amino acids: CASRSGLSQYEKLFF. In DNA form, the CDR3 reads TGTGCCAGCAGATCCGGGTTGAGTCAGTATGAAAAACTGTTTTTT.

This clonotype occurred a few times. The rearrangement joins TRBV6-8 to TRBJ1-6; a possible D gene is TRBD1 (5 bases). The V gene lost 6 bases and the J gene lost 4 bases, with 16 bases spanning the gap. Germline CDR1 MNHGY, CDR2 SAAAGT. CDR3 length equals 16 residues. CDR3 in DNA: TGTGCCAGCAGGAGTCCGGGACCTCTGTATAATTCACCCCTCCACTTT. It specifies CASRSPGPLYNSPLHF.